This TCR beta chain derives from a study of blood T cell repertoires in COVID-19. On the study more broadly: Collection of acute and convalescent COVID-19 samples took place in the United States, Italy and Spain.

The table lists this clone with a count of one. Data came from immunoSEQ multiplex PCR; TCRdb stores just in-frame clones and leaves some out. Counted here are about 200,000 clones, 70% to 90% occurring once; the ten biggest clones make up 6.5% to 9%. Participants were placed into cohorts based on the clinical history they reported. The CDR3 is 13 amino acids. CDR1 and CDR2 (germline): SQVTM, ANQGSEA. Trimming pared 3 bases from V and 1 base from J, leaving 8 bases between. The sample consisted of PBMCs or T cells enriched from blood (not recorded which). The rearrangement uses TRBV29-1 and TRBJ2-3; D uncertain. The clonotype comes from a woman between 40 and 55 years old with acute COVID-19. The CDR3 coding sequence is TGCAGCGTTGAGTTCTCGGGCACAGATACGCAGTATTTT. It translates to CSVEFSGTDTQYF.